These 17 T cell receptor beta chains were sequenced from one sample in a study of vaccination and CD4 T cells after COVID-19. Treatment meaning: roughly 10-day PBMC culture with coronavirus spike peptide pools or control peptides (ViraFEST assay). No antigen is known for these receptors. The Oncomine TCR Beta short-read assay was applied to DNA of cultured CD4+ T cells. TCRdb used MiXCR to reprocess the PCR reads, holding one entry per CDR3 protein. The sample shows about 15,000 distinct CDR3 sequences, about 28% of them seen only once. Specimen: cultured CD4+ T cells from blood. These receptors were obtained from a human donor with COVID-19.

This CDR3 reads CASSEFTGNNSPLHF. The CDR3 DNA follows: TGTGCCAGCAGTGAATTTACAGGGAATAATTCACCCCTCCACTTT. This chain links TRBV25-1 with TRBJ1-6; weak D call: TRBD1 (6 bases). The V gene lost 1 base and the J gene lost 5 bases, with 9 bases spanning the gap. Germline assignment: CDR1 MGHDK and CDR2 SYGVNS. The CDR3 has 15 amino acids.

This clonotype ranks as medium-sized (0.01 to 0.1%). CDR3 sequence: CASSLPQGSSIGYTF. The CDR3 DNA sequence: TGTGCCAGCAGTTTACCACAGGGTTCCTCTATAGGCTACACCTTC. The gene calls are TRBV27 and TRBJ1-2; TRBD1 might be the D (6 bases). The CDR3 covers 15 residues. Per the germline V gene, CDR1 is MNHEY and CDR2 is SMNVEV (reference sequence). V was shortened by 2 bases and J by 8 bases, with 18 bases between the two germline ends.

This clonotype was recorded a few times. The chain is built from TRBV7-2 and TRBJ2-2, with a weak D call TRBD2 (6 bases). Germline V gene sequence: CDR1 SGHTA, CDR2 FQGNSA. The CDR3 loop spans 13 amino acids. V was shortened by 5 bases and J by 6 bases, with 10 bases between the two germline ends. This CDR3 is CASSQLAPGELFF. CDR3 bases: TGTGCCAGCAGCCAACTAGCACCCGGGGAGCTGTTTTTT.

DNA for the CDR3: TGTGCCAGCAGTTACCTCAGGACAGGGTCCTACGAGCAGTACTTC. Translation: CASSYLRTGSYEQYF. The rearrangement joins TRBV6-2 or TRBV6-3 to TRBJ2-7, with 8 bases matching TRBD1. CDR3 length equals 15 residues. From germline, CDR1 is MNHEY and CDR2 SVGEGT. V was pared by 2 bases and J by 1 base, with 4 bases of the junction left unmatched.

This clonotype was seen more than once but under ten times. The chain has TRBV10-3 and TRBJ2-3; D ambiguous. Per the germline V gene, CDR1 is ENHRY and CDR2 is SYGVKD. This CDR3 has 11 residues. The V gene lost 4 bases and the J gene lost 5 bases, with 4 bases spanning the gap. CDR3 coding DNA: TGTGCCATCAGTGGTCTAGATACGCAGTATTTT. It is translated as CAISGLDTQYF.

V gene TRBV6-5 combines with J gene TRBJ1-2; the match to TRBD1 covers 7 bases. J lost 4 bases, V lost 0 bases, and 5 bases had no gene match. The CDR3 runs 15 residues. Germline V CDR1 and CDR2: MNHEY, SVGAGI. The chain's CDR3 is CASSYSMGQRYGYTF. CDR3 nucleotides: TGTGCCAGCAGTTACTCGATGGGACAGCGCTATGGCTACACCTTC.

The CDR3 loop reads CAWGTGDRYGYTF. CDR3 in DNA: TGTGCCTGGGGAACAGGGGACCGCTATGGCTACACCTTC. The chain carries TRBV30 and TRBJ1-2; 7 bases align to TRBD1. This CDR3 region has 13 residues. Germline values: CDR1 GTSNPN, CDR2 SVGIG (reference sequence). Trimming removed 5 bases from V and 4 bases from J; junction bases left unmatched: 7.

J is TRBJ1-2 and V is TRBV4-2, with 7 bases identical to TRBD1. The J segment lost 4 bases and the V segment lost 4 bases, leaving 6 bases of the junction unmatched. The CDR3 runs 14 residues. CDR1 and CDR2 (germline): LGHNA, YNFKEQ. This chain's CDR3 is CASSPPGQPYGYTF. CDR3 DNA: TGTGCCAGCAGCCCCCCGGGACAGCCCTATGGCTACACCTTC.

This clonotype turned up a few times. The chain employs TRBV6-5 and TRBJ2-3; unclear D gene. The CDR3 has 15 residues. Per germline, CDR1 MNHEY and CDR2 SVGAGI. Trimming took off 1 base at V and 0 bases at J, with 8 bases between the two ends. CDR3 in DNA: TGTGCCAGCAGTTACTTCCCGGCTAGCACAGATACGCAGTATTTT. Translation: CASSYFPASTDTQYF.

CDR3 sequence reads: CSATQGAPDNQPQHF. The CDR3 bases are TGCAGTGCTACACAGGGGGCACCGGACAATCAGCCCCAGCATTTT. V usage is TRBV20-1 and J usage is TRBJ1-5, with TRBD1 matching 9 bases. Germline V lookup: CDR1 DFQATT, CDR2 SNEGSKA (reference sequence). CDR3 length: 15 amino acids. V shed 4 bases and J 3 bases; nucleotides not matched to a gene: 7.

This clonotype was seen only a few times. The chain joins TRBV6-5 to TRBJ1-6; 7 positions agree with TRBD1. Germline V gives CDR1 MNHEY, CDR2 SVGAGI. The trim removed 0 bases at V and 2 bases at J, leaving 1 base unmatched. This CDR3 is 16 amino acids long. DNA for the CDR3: TGTGCCAGCAGTTACTCCGGGACAGCCTATAATTCACCCCTCCACTTT. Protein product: CASSYSGTAYNSPLHF.

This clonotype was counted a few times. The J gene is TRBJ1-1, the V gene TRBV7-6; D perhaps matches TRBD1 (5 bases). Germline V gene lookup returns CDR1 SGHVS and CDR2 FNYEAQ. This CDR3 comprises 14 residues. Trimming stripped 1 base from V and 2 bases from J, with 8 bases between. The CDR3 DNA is TGTGCCAGCAGCTTAGGGGGCGTTAACACTGAAGCTTTCTTT. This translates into CASSLGGVNTEAFF.

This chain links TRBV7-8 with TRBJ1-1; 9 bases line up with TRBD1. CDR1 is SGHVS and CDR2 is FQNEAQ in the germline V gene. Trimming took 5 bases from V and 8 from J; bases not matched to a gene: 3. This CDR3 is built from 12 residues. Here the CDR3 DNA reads TGTGCCAGCAGCGCCGGGACAGGGGAAGCTTTCTTT. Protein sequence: CASSAGTGEAFF.

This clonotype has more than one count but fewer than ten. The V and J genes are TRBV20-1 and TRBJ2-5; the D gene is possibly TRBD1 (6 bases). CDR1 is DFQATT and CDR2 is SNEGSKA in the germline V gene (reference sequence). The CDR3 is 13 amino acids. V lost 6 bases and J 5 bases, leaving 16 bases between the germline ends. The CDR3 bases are TGCAGTGCGGGGGACACGCAGTTGGAGACCCAGTACTTC. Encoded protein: CSAGDTQLETQYF.

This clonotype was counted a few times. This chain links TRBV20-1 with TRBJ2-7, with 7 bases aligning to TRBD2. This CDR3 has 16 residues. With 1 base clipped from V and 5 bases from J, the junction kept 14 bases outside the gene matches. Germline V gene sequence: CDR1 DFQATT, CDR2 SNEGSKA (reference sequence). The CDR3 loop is CSARGGGSGGKDEQYF. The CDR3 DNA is TGCAGTGCTAGAGGGGGGGGAAGCGGAGGTAAGGACGAGCAGTACTTC.

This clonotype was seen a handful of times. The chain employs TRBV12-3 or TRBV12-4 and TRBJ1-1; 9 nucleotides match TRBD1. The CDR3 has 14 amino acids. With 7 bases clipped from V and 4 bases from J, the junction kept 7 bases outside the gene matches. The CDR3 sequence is CASTEQGAGTEAFF. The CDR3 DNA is TGTGCCAGCACCGAACAGGGGGCGGGCACTGAAGCTTTCTTT.

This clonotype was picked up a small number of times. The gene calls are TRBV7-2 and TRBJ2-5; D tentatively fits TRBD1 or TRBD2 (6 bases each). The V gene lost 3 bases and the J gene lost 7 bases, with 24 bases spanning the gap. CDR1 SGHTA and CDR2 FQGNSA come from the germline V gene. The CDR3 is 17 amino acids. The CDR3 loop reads CASSFVSFLGGEGTQYF. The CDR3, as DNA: TGTGCCAGCAGCTTTGTCTCTTTTTTGGGGGGCGAGGGGACCCAGTACTTC.